The T cell receptor beta chain under discussion was sequenced for a study of blood T cell repertoires in COVID-19. Study in general: COVID-19 samples, acute and convalescent, were from the United States, Italy and Spain. The cDNA or gDNA used as material had been derived from T cells, B-cell-depleted T cells, or PBMCs.

As processed by the authors: Estimates of nucleated cell counts were drawn from the amplification of reference gene primers. Sequencing used immunoSEQ multiplex PCR; TCRdb keeps in-frame clones, though not all of them. The V and J calls and clone size come from that table; D and trimming were worked out from the DNA. The sample yields about 61,000 clones, 88% seen once. CDR1 is MGHRA, CDR2 YSYEKL, per germline. The CDR3 totals 15 residues. Losses at the gene ends were 3 bases for V and 4 bases for J; bases not matched to a gene: 7. This TCR was recovered from a woman aged 45 to 65 with active or convalescent COVID-19. Sample: peripheral blood. The chain recombines TRBV4-1 with TRBJ1-2; 8 bases agree with TRBD1. CDR3 nucleotide sequence: TGCGCCAGCAGCCAGCAGACAGGGGAGGTCTATGGCTACACCTTC. Protein sequence: CASSQQTGEVYGYTF.